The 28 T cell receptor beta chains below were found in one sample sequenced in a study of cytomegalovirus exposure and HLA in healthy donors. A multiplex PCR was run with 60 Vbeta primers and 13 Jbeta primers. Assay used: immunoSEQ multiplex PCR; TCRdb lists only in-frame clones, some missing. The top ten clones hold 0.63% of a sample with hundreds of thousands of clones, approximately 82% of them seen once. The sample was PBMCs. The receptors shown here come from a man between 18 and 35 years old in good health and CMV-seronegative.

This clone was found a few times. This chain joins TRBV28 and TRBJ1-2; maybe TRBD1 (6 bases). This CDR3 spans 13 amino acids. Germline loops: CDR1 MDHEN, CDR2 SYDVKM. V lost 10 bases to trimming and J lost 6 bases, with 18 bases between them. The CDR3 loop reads CAISPGGADGYTF. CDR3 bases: TGTGCCATTTCGCCGGGGGGGGCAGATGGCTACACCTTC.

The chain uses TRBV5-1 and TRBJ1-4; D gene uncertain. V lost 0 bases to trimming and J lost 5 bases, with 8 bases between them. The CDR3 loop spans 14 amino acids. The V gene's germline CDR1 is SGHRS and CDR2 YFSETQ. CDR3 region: CASSLGQANEKLFF. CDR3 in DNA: TGCGCCAGCAGCTTGGGGCAGGCAAATGAAAAACTGTTTTTT.

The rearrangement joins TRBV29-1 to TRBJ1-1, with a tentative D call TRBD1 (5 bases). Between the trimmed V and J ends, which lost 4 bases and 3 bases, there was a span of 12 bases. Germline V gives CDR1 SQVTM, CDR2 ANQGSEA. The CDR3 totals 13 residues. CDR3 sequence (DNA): TGCAGCGTTGGTGGGGGGTTTGACACTGAAGCTTTCTTT. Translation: CSVGGGFDTEAFF.

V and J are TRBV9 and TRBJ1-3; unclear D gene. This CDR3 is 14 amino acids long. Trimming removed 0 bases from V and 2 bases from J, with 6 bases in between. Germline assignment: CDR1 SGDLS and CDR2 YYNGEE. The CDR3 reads CASSVGGTGNTIYF. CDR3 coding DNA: TGTGCCAGCAGCGTAGGAGGGACTGGAAACACCATATATTTT.

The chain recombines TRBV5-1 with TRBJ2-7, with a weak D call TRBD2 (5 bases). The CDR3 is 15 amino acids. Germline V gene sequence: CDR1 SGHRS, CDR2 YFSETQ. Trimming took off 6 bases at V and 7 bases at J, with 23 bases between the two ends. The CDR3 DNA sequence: TGCGCCAGCAAAGAAAGGTCCCTAGCAAAGGGAGAGCAGTACTTC. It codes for CASKERSLAKGEQYF.

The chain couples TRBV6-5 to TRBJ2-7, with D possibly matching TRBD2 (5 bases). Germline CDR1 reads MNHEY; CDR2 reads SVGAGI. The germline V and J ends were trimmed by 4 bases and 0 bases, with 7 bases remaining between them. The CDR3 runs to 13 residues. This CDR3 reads CASSFGSSYEQYF. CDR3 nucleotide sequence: TGTGCCAGCAGTTTTGGGAGCTCCTACGAGCAGTACTTC.

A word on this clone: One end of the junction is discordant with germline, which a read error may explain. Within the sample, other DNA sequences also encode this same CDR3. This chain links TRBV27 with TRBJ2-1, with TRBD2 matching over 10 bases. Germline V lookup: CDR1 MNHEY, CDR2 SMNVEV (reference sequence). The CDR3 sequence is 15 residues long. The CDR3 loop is CASSWLAGVDNEQFF. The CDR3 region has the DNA TGTGCCAGCAGTTGGCTAGCGGGAGTGGACAACGAGCAGTTCTTC.

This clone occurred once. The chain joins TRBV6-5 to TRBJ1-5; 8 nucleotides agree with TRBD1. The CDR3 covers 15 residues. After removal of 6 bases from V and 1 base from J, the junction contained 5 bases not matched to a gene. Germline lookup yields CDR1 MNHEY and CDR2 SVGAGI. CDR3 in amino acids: CASRRQGPSNQPQHF. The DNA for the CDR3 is TGTGCCAGCAGACGACAGGGGCCGAGCAATCAGCCCCAGCATTTT.

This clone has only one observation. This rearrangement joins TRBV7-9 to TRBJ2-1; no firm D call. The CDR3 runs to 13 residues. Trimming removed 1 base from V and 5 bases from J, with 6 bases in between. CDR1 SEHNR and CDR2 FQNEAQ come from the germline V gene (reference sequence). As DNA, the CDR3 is TGTGCCAGCAGCTTAGAAAGCAACAATGAGCAGTTCTTC. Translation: CASSLESNNEQFF.

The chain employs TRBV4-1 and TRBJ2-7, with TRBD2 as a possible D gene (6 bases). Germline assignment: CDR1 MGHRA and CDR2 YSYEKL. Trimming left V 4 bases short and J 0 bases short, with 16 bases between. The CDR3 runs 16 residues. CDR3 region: CASSPDLGEDSYEQYF. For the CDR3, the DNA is TGCGCCAGCAGCCCAGATTTGGGGGAGGACTCCTACGAGCAGTACTTC.

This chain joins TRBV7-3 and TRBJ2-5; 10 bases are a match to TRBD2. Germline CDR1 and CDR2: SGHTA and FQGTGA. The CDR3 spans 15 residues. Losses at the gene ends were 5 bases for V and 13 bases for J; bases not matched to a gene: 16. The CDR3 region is CASSPGLAGEGLVYF. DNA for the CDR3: TGTGCCAGCAGCCCTGGGCTAGCGGGAGAGGGTTTGGTGTACTTC.

Here the CDR3 reads CASSLTSGSTDTQYF. The CDR3 region has the DNA TGTGCCAGCAGCTTGACTAGCGGGAGCACAGATACGCAGTATTTT. The chain couples TRBV5-8 to TRBJ2-3, with TRBD2 identical over 9 bases. V lost 1 base, J lost 0 bases, and 0 bases stayed unmatched. Germline V gives CDR1 SGHTS, CDR2 YDEGEE. This CDR3 has 15 amino acids. The full variable domain, completed using reference TRBV5-8 and TRBJ2-3, is EAGVTQSPTHLIKTRGQQATLRCSPISGHTSVYWYQQALGLGLQFLLWYDEGEERNRGNFPPRFSGRQFPNYSSELNVNALELEDSALYLCASSLTSGSTDTQYFGPGTRLTVL.

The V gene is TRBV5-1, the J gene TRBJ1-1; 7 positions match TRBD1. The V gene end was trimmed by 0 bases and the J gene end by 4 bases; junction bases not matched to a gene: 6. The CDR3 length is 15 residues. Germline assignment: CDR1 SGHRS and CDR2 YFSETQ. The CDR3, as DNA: TGCGCCAGCAGCTTGGAGGCAGGGGGGAGCACTGAAGCTTTCTTT. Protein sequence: CASSLEAGGSTEAFF.

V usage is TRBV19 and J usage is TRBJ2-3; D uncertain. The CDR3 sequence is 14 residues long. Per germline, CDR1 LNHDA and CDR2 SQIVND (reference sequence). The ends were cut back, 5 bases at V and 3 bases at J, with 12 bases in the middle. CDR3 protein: CASSHTHGTDTQYF. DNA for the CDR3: TGTGCCAGTAGTCACACACATGGTACAGATACGCAGTATTTT. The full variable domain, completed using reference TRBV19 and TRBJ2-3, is DGGITQSPKYLFRKEGQNVTLSCEQNLNHDAMYWYRQDPGQGLRLIYYSQIVNDFQKGDIAEGYSVSREKKESFPLTVTSAQKNPTAFYLCASSHTHGTDTQYFGPGTRLTVL.

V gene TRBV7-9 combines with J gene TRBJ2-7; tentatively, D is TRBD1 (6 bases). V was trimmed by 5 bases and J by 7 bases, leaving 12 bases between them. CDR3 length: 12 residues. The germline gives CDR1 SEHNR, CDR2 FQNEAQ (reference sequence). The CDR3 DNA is TGTGCCAGCAGCCGGGACAATCGGGAGCAGTACTTC. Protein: CASSRDNREQYF.

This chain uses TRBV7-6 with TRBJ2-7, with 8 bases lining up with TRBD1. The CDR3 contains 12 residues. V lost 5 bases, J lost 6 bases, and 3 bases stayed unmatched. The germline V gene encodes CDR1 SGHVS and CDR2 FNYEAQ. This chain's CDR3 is CASSDRGGEQYF. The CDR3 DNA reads TGTGCCAGCAGCGACAGGGGTGGCGAGCAGTACTTC.

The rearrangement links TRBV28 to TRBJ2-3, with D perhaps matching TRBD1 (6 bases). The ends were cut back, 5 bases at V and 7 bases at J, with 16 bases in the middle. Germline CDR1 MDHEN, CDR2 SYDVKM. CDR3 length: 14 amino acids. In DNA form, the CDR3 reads TGTGCCAGCAGTCCAAGTGGACAGTCACATACGCAGTATTTT. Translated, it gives CASSPSGQSHTQYF.

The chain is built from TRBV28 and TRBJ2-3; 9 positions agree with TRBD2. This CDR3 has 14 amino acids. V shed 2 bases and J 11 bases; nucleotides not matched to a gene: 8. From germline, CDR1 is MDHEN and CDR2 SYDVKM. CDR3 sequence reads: CASSLVAGGKVQYF. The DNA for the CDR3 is TGTGCCAGCAGTTTAGTGGCGGGAGGGAAGGTGCAGTATTTT.

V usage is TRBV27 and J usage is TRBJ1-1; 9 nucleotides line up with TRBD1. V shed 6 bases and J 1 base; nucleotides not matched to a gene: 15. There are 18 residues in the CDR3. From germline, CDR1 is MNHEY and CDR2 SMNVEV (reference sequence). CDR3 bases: TGTGCCAGCAGACTCCATTCCGGGACAGGGTCCTCGAACACTGAAGCTTTCTTT. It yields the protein CASRLHSGTGSSNTEAFF.

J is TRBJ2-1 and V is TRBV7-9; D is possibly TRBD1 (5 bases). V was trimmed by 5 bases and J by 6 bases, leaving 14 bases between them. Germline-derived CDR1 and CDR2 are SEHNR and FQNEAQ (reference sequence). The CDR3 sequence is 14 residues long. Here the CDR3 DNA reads TGTGCCAGCAGCCCGCAGATGGGGCCCAATGAGCAGTTCTTC. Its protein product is CASSPQMGPNEQFF.

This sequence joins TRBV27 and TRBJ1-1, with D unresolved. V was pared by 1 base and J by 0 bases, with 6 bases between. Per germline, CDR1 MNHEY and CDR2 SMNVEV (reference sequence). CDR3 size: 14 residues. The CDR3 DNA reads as TGTGCCAGCAGTTTATACGCAGTGAACACTGAAGCTTTCTTT. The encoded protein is CASSLYAVNTEAFF.

The chain's CDR3 is CATSETAGGRAYEQYF. CDR3 bases: TGTGCCACCAGCGAGACCGCGGGCGGGAGGGCATACGAGCAGTACTTC. The chain links TRBV15 to TRBJ2-7; 9 bases map to TRBD2. There are 16 residues in the CDR3. Germline V gives CDR1 LNHNV, CDR2 YYDKDF (reference sequence). After removal of 5 bases from V and 4 bases from J, the junction contained 12 bases not matched to a gene.

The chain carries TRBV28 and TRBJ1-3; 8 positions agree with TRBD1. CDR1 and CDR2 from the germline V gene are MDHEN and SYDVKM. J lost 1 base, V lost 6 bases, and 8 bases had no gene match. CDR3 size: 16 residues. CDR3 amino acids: CASRATGVLSGNTIYF. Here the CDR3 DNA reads TGTGCCAGCAGGGCGACAGGGGTATTGTCTGGAAACACCATATATTTT.

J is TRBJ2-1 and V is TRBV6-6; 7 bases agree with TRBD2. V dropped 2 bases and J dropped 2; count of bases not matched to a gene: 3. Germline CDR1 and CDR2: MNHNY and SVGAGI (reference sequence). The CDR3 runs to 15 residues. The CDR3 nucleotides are TGTGCCAGCAGTTACGGGCGGGAGCCCTACAATGAGCAGTTCTTC. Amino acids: CASSYGREPYNEQFF.

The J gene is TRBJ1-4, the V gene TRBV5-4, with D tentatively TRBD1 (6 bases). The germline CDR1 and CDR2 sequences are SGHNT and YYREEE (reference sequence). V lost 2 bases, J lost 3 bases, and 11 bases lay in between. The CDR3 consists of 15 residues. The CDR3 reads CASSLGTSANEKLFF. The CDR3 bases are TGTGCCAGCAGCTTAGGGACATCCGCTAATGAAAAACTGTTTTTT.

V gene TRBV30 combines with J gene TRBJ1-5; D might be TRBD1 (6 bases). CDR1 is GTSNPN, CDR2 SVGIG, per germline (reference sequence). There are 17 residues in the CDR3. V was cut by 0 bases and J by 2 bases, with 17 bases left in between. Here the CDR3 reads CAWSVRTVDRGNQPQHF. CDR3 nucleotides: TGTGCCTGGAGTGTCAGGACAGTCGACCGGGGCAATCAGCCCCAGCATTTT.

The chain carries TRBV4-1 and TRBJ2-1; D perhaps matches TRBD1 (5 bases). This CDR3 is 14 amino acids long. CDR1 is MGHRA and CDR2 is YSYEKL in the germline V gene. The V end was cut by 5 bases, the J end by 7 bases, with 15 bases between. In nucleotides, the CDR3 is TGCGCCAGCAGCTCGCTTTACTCAGGGAATGAGCAGTTCTTC. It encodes CASSSLYSGNEQFF.

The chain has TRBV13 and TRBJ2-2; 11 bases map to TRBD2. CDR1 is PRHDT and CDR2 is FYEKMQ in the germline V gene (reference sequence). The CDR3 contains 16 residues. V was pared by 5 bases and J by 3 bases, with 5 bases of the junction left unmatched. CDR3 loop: CASSRGTSGHTGELFF. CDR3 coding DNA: TGTGCCAGCAGCCGAGGGACTAGCGGCCACACCGGGGAGCTGTTTTTT.